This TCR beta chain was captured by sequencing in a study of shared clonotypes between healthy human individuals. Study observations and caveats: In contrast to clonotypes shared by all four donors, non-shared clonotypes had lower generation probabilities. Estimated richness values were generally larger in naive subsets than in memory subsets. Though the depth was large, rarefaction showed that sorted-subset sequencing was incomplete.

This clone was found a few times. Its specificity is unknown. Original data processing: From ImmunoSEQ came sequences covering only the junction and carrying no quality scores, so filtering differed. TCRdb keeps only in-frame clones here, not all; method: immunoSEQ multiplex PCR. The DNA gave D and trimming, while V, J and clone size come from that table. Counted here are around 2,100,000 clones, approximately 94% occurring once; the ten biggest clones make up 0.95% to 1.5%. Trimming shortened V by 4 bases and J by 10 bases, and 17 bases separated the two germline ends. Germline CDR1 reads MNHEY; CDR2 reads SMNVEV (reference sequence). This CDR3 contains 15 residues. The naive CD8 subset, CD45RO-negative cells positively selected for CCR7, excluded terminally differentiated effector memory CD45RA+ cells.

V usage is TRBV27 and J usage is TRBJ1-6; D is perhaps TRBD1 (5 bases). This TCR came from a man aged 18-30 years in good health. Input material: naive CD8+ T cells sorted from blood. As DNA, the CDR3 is TGTGCCAGCAGTTCCGGGACTCTCGGAGGGTCACCCCTCCACTTT. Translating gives CASSSGTLGGSPLHF.